The present T cell receptor beta chain was sequenced within a study of post-analysis software for immune sequencing data. General study results and limits: A significant reduction in normalized Chao1 diversity was observed in multiple sclerosis patients versus controls. Patients used about five TRBV segments, including TRBV5-6, TRBV5-1 and TRBV20-1, more often than controls.

Comments on this clonotype: The antigen is not known.

The V gene's germline CDR1 is DFQATT and CDR2 SNEGSKA (reference sequence). V lost 4 bases, J lost 0 bases, and 8 bases stayed unmatched. CDR3 length equals 15 residues. Unique molecular identifiers were present in the TCR beta cDNA libraries. Each batch of about 0.95 to 10 million T cells produced 500,000 to 600,000 cDNA molecules. A single record per CDR3 protein comes from TCRdb applying MiXCR to the PCR reads. The table includes roughly 800,000 distinct CDR3 sequences, around 42% detected once. This chain links TRBV20-1 with TRBJ1-1; TRBD1 aligns across 7 bases. The sample taken for sequencing was blood. The receptor's source is a girl aged 10 to 17 with multiple sclerosis. CDR3 DNA: TGCAGTGCTAAACTCTCGGGACAGTTGAACACTGAAGCTTTCTTT. This sequence encodes CSAKLSGQLNTEAFF.